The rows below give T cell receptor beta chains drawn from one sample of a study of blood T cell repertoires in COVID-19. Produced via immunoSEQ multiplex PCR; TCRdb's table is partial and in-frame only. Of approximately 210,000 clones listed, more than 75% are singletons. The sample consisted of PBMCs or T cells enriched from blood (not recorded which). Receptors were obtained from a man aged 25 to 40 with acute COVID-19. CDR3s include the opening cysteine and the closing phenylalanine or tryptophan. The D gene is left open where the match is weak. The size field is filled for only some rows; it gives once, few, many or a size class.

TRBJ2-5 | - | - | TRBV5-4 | CASSTQGVQETQYF | TGTGCCAGCAGCACTCAGGGCGTCCAAGAGACCCAGTACTTC
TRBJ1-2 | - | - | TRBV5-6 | CASSAQRYGYTF | TGTGCCAGCAGCGCCCAGAGGTATGGCTACACCTTC
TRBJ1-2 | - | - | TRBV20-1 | CSAGVYGYTF | TGCAGTGCGGGAGTATATGGCTACACCTTC
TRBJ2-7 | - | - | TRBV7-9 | CASSSDRTPYEQYF | TGTGCCAGCAGCTCTGACAGAACCCCCTACGAGCAGTACTTC
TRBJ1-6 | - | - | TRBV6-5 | CASSAGPYNSPLHF | TGTGCCAGCAGCGCAGGCCCGTATAATTCACCCCTCCACTTT
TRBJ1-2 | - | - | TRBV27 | CASSLLLGGNYGYTF | TGTGCCAGCAGTTTACTCCTGGGAGGCAACTATGGCTACACCTTC
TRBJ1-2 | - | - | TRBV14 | CASSQLDTGGYTF | TGTGCCAGCAGCCAACTTGACACAGGGGGCTACACCTTC
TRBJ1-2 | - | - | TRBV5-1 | CASSFEGEVRGYTF | TGCGCCAGCAGCTTTGAAGGGGAGGTTCGTGGCTACACCTTC
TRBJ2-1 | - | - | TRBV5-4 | CASSRTGSSYNEQFF | TGTGCCAGCAGCAGGACGGGGAGCTCCTACAATGAGCAGTTCTTC
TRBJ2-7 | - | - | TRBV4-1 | CASSHRDTTPGEQYF | TGCGCCAGCAGCCACCGGGACACTACCCCTGGGGAGCAGTACTTC
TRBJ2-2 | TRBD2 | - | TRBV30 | CAWSTRGGNTGELFF | TGTGCCTGGAGTACCCGGGGGGGGAACACCGGGGAGCTGTTTTTT
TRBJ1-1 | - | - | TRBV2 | CASSGIEGRTEAFF | TGTGCCAGCAGTGGGATCGAAGGGAGGACTGAAGCTTTCTTT
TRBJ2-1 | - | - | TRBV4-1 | CASSQDNRASVAKYNEQFF | TGCGCCAGCAGCCAAGATAATAGGGCTAGCGTCGCAAAGTACAATGAGCAGTTCTTC
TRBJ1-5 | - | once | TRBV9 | CASSPGGYNQPQHF | TGTGCCAGCAGCCCTGGGGGGTATAATCAGCCCCAGCATTTT
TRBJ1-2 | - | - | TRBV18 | CASSPVTSYGYTF | TGTGCCAGCTCACCGGTCACTTCGTATGGCTACACCTTC
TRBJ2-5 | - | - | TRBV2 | CASGLQETQYF | TGTGCCAGCGGGCTACAAGAGACCCAGTACTTC
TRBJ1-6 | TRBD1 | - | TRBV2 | CASIIDRVSYNSPLHF | TGTGCCAGCATTATAGACAGGGTCTCCTATAATTCACCCCTCCACTTT
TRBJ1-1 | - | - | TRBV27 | CASYRNPNTEAFF | TGTGCCTCATACAGGAACCCGAACACTGAAGCTTTCTTT
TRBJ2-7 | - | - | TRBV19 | CASSIDGGASSYEQYF | TGTGCCAGTAGTATAGATGGCGGGGCAAGCTCCTACGAGCAGTACTTC
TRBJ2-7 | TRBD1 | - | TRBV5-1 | CASSLDWQGALDEQYF | TGCGCCAGCAGCTTGGATTGGCAGGGGGCTTTAGACGAGCAGTACTTC
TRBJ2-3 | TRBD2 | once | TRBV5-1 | CASSGGLAGLREQYF | TGCGCCAGCAGCGGTGGACTAGCGGGGCTCAGAGAGCAGTATTTT
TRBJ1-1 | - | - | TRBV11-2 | CASSLSLGRLAFF | TGTGCCAGCAGCTTATCTTTGGGGCGTTTGGCTTTCTTT
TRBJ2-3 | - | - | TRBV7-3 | CASSLTGALDTQYF | TGTGCCAGCAGCTTAACGGGGGCACTAGATACGCAGTATTTT
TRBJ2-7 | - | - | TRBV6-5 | CASSYSTGYPYEQYF | TGTGCCAGCAGTTACTCGACAGGTTATCCCTACGAGCAGTACTTC
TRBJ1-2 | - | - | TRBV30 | CAWTPQASYGYTF | TGTGCCTGGACCCCACAGGCCTCATATGGCTACACCTTC
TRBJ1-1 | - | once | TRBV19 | CASSDGQSRTEAFF | TGTGCCAGTAGTGACGGACAGAGTCGGACTGAAGCTTTCTTT
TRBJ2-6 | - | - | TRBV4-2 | CASSIRGDGGANVLTF | TGTGCCAGCAGCATTCGCGGGGACGGTGGGGCCAACGTCCTGACTTTC
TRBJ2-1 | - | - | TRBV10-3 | CAIRDQGNEQFF | TGTGCCATCAGGGATCAGGGGAATGAGCAGTTCTTC
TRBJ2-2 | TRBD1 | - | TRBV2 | CASSGQGNTGELFF | TGTGCCAGCAGTGGACAGGGGAACACCGGGGAGCTGTTTTTT
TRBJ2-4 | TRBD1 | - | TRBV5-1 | CASSLAQGKGNIQYF | TGCGCCAGCAGCTTGGCACAGGGGAAAGGAAACATTCAGTACTTC
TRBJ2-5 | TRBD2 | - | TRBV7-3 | CASSLTGLVPWETQYF | TGTGCCAGCAGCTTAACAGGACTAGTCCCTTGGGAGACCCAGTACTTC
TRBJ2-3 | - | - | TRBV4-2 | CASSQGEGGGTDTQYF | TGTGCCAGCAGCCAAGGGGAGGGGGGGGGCACAGATACGCAGTATTTT
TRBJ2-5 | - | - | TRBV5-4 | CASSLGAQETQYF | TGTGCCAGCAGCTTAGGGGCGCAAGAGACCCAGTACTTC
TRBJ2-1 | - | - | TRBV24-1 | CATSDLRDPLYEQFF | TGTGCCACCAGTGATCTCCGGGATCCTCTGTATGAGCAGTTCTTC
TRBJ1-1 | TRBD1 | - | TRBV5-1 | CASSMIGGDLNTEAFF | TGCGCCAGCAGTATGATAGGGGGCGATTTGAACACTGAAGCTTTCTTT
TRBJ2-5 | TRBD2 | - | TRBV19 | CASNSGGQETQYF | TGTGCCAGTAATAGCGGGGGACAAGAGACCCAGTACTTC